The clone carrying this T cell receptor beta chain came up once. Antigen: not known. The CDR3 runs 14 residues. V lost 6 bases to trimming and J lost 5 bases; unmatched junction nucleotides: 9. Germline V lookup: CDR1 MDHEN, CDR2 SYDVKM. Sequencing used immunoSEQ multiplex PCR; TCRdb keeps in-frame clones, though not all of them. The sample records 90,000 to 120,000 clones, roughly 90% being singletons. The sample originates from a study of T cell responses to AZD1222 COVID-19 vaccine. Study-level results: No day 14 peak samples; only post-peak repertoires were characterized.

The sample here was peripheral blood, taken on day 0 of AZD1222 vaccination. The sequence derives from an adult in good health. This rearrangement joins TRBV28 to TRBJ1-1; 7 bases are shared with TRBD1. CDR3 amino acids: CASSRQGGGTEAFF. CDR3 in DNA: TGTGCCAGCAGCCGACAGGGTGGGGGGACTGAAGCTTTCTTT. Full variable domain (remainder filled in from reference TRBV28 and TRBJ1-1): DVKVTQSSRYLVKRTGEKVFLECVQDMDHENMFWYRQDPGLGLRLIYFSYDVKMKEKGDIPEGYSVSREKKERFSLILESASTNQTSMYLCASSRQGGGTEAFFGQGTRLTVV.